This TCR beta chain emerged from a study of T cell responses to AZD1222 COVID-19 vaccine. Study observations and caveats: A mostly white British donor set with more females was recruited, and clonal diversity was possibly underestimated.

Method: immunoSEQ multiplex PCR; TCRdb's copy keeps in-frame clones and lacks some. The table records 140,000 to 150,000 clones, around nine tenths of them present only once. The ends were cut back, 0 bases at V and 5 bases at J, with 2 bases in the middle. CDR1 is SGHAT and CDR2 is FQNNGV in the germline V gene. The CDR3 extends over 12 amino acids. On this clone itself: Its antigen is as yet unknown.

The material sequenced was peripheral blood, taken on day 0 of AZD1222 vaccination. The TCR sequence derives from an adult in good health. The chain employs TRBV11-2 and TRBJ1-3; D remains ambiguous. The CDR3 DNA follows: TGTGCCAGCAGCTTAGAACGAAACACCATATATTTT. Encoded protein: CASSLERNTIYF.